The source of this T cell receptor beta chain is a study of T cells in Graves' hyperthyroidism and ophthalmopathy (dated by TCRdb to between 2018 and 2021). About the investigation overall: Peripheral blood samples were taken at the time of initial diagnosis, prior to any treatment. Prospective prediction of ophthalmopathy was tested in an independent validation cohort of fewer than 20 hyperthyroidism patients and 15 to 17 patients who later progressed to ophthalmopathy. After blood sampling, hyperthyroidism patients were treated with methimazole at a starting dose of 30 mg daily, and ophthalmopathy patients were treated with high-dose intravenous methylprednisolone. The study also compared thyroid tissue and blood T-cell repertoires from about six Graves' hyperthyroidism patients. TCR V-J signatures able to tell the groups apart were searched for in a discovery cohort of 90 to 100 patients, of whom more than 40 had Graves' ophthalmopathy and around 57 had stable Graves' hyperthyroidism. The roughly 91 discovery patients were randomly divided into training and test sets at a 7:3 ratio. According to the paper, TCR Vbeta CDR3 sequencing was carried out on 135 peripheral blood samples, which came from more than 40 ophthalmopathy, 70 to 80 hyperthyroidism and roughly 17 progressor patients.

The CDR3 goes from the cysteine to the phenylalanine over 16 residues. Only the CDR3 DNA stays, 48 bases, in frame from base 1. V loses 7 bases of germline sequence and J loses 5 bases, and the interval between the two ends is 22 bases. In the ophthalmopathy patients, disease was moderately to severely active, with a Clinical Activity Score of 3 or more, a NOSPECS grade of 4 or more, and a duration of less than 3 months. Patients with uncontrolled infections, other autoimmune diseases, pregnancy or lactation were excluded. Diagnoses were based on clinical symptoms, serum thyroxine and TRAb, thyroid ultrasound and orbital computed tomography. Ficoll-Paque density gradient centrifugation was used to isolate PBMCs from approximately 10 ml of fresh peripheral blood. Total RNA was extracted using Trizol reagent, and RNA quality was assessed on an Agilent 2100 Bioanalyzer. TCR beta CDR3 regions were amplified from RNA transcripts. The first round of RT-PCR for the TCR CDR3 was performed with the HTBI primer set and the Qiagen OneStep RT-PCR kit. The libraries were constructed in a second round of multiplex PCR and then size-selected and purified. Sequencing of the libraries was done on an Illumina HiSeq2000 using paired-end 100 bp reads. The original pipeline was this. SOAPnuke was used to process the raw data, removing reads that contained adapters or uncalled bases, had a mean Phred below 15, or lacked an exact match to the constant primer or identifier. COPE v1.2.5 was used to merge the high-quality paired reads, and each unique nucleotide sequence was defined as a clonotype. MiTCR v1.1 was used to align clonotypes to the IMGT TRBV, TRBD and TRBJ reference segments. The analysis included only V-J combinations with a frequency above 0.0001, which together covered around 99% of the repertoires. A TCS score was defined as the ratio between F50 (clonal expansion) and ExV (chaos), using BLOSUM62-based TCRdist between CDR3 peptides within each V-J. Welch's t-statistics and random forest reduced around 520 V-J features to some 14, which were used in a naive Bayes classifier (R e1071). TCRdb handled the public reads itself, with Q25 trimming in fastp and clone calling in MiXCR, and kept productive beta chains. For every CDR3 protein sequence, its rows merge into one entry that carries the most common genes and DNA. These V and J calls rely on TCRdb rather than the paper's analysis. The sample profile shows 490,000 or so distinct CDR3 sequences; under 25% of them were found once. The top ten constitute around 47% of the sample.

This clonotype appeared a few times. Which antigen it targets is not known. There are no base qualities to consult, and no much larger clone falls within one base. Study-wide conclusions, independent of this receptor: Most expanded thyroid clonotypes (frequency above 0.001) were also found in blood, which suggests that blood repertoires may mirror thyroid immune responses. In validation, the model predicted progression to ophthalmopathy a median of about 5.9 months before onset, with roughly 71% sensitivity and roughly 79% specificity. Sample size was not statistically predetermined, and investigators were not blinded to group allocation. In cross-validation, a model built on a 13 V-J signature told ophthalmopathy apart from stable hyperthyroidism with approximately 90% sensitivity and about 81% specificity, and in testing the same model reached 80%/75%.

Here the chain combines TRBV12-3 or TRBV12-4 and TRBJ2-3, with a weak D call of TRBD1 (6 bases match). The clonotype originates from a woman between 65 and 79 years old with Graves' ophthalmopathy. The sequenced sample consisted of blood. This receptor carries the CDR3 CASTTRWAGEQDTQYF. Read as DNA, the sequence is TGTGCCAGCACCACCCGGTGGGCAGGGGAGCAAGATACGCAGTATTTT.